Listed below are T cell receptor beta chains from one sample, sequenced in a study of resident and recirculating memory T cells in vitiligo. Repertoires were generated with immunoSEQ multiplex PCR, while TCRdb's copy carries only in-frame clones and drops some. The sample has roughly 76,000 clones; just over 90% are singletons. The material sequenced was blood. The source of these receptors is a male donor with vitiligo. CDR3s include the opening cysteine and the closing phenylalanine or tryptophan. Each record gives: J gene, D gene, clone size, V gene, CDR3 protein, CDR3 DNA. The D gene is left open where the match is weak. Not every row has a clone size; where given, it reads once, few, many or a size class.

TRBJ2-7 NA NA TRBV5-1 CASSLNRDEQYF TGCGCCAGCAGCTTAAACAGGGACGAGCAGTACTTC
TRBJ2-3 TRBD1 NA TRBV10-3 CAIGQGATDTQYF TGTGCCATCGGACAGGGGGCAACAGATACGCAGTATTTT
TRBJ1-2 TRBD1 NA TRBV28 CASSSAGGTGYTF TGTGCCAGCAGTTCAGCAGGGGGCACCGGCTACACCTTC
TRBJ2-3 TRBD2 NA TRBV6-4 CASSSGGGLAGTDTQYF TGTGCCAGCAGTAGTGGCGGAGGACTAGCGGGCACAGATACGCAGTATTTT
TRBJ1-4 TRBD1 NA TRBV4-1 CASSQVTGVEKLFF TGCGCCAGCAGCCAAGTGACAGGGGTGGAAAAACTGTTTTTT
TRBJ1-4 NA NA TRBV13 CASSESDGDEKLFF TGTGCCAGCAGCGAGAGTGATGGTGATGAAAAACTGTTTTTT
TRBJ2-7 TRBD1 NA TRBV5-1 CASSSNTGTGMGEQYF TGCGCCAGCAGCTCGAACACCGGGACAGGGATGGGGGAGCAGTACTTC
TRBJ2-3 TRBD2 NA TRBV4-2 CASSREGNRGGTSTDTQYF TGTGCCAGCAGCCGGGAGGGTAACCGGGGGGGGACTAGCACAGATACGCAGTATTTT
TRBJ1-1 TRBD1 NA TRBV28 CASQGGTAFF TGTGCCTCCCAGGGGGGAACGGCTTTCTTT
TRBJ2-7 NA NA TRBV11-2 CASSPLAGKTNEQYF TGTGCCAGCAGCCCCCTGGCGGGGAAAACTAACGAGCAGTACTTC
TRBJ2-3 TRBD2 NA TRBV18 CASSLMTSGEPGTQYF TGTGCCAGCTCACTCATGACTAGCGGGGAACCAGGTACGCAGTATTTT
TRBJ2-5 NA few TRBV15 CATSITDRKETQYF TGTGCCACCAGCATTACAGACAGAAAAGAGACCCAGTACTTC
TRBJ1-1 TRBD1 NA TRBV7-9 CASSLPGQGNTEAFF TGTGCCAGCAGCTTGCCGGGACAGGGGAACACTGAAGCTTTCTTT
TRBJ2-3 NA NA TRBV30 CAWNPQGMAQYF TGTGCCTGGAACCCCCAGGGGATGGCGCAGTATTTT